This entry concerns a single T cell receptor (beta chain). What it recognizes is unknown. Germline V gene sequence: CDR1 SGHKS, CDR2 YYEKEE (reference sequence). This CDR3 is built from 14 residues. The data derive from a study of CD4+ T cells in melanoma. Whole-study findings and limits: CD8+ T cell, macrophage and B cell function reportedly correlated with neoantigen-specific CD4+ T cells.

Assay used: immunoSEQ multiplex PCR; TCRdb lists only in-frame clones, some missing. Found here are 10,000 to 12,000 clones, around 62% of them singletons; the top ten hold about an eighth. Sequenced input: cells from a culture (not recorded whether cultured in vitro). The rearrangement uses TRBV5-5 and TRBJ1-1; the match to TRBD1 covers 9 bases. The clonotype comes from a human donor with melanoma. Here the CDR3 reads CASFLGQGNTEAFF. CDR3 nucleotides: TGTGCAAGCTTCTTGGGACAGGGGAACACTGAAGCTTTCTTT.